The clone carrying this T cell receptor beta chain was observed a few times. Its antigen is not known. These data come from a study of T-cell memory formation after mild COVID-19. Overall study findings and caveats: Shrinking CD4+ clones resided mostly in CM and EM, and CD8+ ones in EMRA.

TCRdb fed the 5' RACE reads into MiXCR, producing one record per CDR3 protein. This table has 400,000 to 500,000 distinct CDR3 sequences, 20% appearing once. Trimming cost V 0 bases and J 0 bases, with 13 bases left between them. CDR3 length equals 18 residues. The germline V gene encodes CDR1 SGHKS and CDR2 YYEKEE (reference sequence). The sequence was obtained from an adult woman who had mild COVID-19 (a few samples of this study predate the infection). Cell type and time point are not known. Sequenced: PBMCs or a T cell subset sorted from them (not recorded which). The chain links TRBV5-5 to TRBJ2-6, with D uncertain. For the CDR3, the DNA is TGTGCCAGCAGCTTGGTCGTCAGATTCCTCTCTGGGGCCAACGTCCTGACTTTC. It is translated as CASSLVVRFLSGANVLTF.